The 7 T cell receptor beta chains below all came from one sample that was sequenced in a study of control samples from healthy donors and cancer patients. Generated by immunoSEQ multiplex PCR, the TCRdb table keeps only in-frame clones and is missing some. The repertoire holds around 120,000 clones, with more than 75% as singletons. Material for sequencing was blood. The receptors derive from a woman in her 70s in good health.

To note about this clone: Other nucleotide sequences from this sample produce the same CDR3. The chain joins TRBV6-5 to TRBJ2-2, with D possibly TRBD2 on 5 matching bases. This CDR3 contains 14 residues. Trimming took 6 bases from V and 1 from J, leaving 9 bases between them. CDR1 and CDR2 from the germline V gene are MNHEY and SVGAGI. CDR3 nucleotide sequence: TGTGCCAGCAGGGCCGGAGGGAACACCGGGGAGCTGTTTTTT. Translated, it gives CASRAGGNTGELFF.

The V and J genes are TRBV5-1 and TRBJ2-3, with TRBD2 identical over 9 bases. Germline V gene data show CDR1 as SGHRS and CDR2 as YFSETQ. Unmatched junction bases numbered 7, after V lost 2 bases and J lost 0 bases. The CDR3 sequence is 17 residues long. The CDR3 spells CASSFAGAGGSTDTQYF. DNA of the CDR3: TGCGCCAGCAGCTTTGCCGGGGCGGGGGGGAGCACAGATACGCAGTATTTT.

The V and J genes are TRBV11-2 and TRBJ1-1; D remains ambiguous. Germline V gene data show CDR1 as SGHAT and CDR2 as FQNNGV. The ends were cut back, 5 bases at V and 1 base at J, with 8 bases in the middle. The CDR3 has 13 residues. CDR3 DNA sequence: TGTGCCAGCAGCACCAGACAGAACACTGAAGCTTTCTTT. Translation gives CASSTRQNTEAFF.

The chain joins TRBV10-1 to TRBJ2-3, with 8 bases fitting TRBD2. The germline V gene encodes CDR1 WNHNN and CDR2 SYGVQD (reference sequence). CDR3 size: 16 residues. The J segment lost 2 bases and the V segment lost 2 bases, leaving 6 bases of the junction unmatched. The CDR3 DNA reads TGCGCCAGCAGTGAGGTTGCGGGGGGACCCACAGATACGCAGTATTTT. This gives the protein CASSEVAGGPTDTQYF.

The chain couples TRBV5-1 to TRBJ2-6, with D unclear. The germline V gene has CDR1 SGHRS and CDR2 YFSETQ. The germline V and J ends were trimmed by 4 bases and 2 bases, with 10 bases remaining between them. This CDR3 comprises 15 residues. CDR3 nucleotide sequence: TGCGCCAGCAGCCCAAGGGCCGCTGGGGCCAACGTCCTGACTTTC. This codes for CASSPRAAGANVLTF.

This chain uses TRBV6-5 with TRBJ2-2, with a tentative D call TRBD1 (6 bases). Deletions cut 8 bases from V and 8 bases from J, with 12 bases between. CDR1 and CDR2 from the germline V gene are MNHEY and SVGAGI. The CDR3 is 12 amino acids. The chain's CDR3 is CASRVGAGELFF. DNA for the CDR3: TGTGCCAGCCGGGTGGGGGCTGGGGAGCTGTTTTTT.

The V and J genes are TRBV29-1 and TRBJ1-3; no clear D gene. The CDR3 contains 12 residues. Per the germline V gene, CDR1 is SQVTM and CDR2 is ANQGSEA. Between the trimmed V and J ends, which lost 8 bases and 0 bases, there was a span of 8 bases. The CDR3 sequence is CSFTFSGNTIYF. CDR3 coding DNA: TGCAGCTTTACGTTCTCTGGAAACACCATATATTTT.